The subject of this entry is one T cell receptor (beta chain). This specimen belongs to a study of radiation and T cells in renal cell carcinoma. The CDR3 loop spans 16 amino acids. Germline V gene sequence: CDR1 LNHDA, CDR2 SQIVND (reference sequence). The V segment lost 1 base and the J segment 3 bases; nucleotides outside the gene matches: 5. Treatment described: 15 Gy SBRT to primary tumor, nephrectomy 4 weeks later. The tumor was a clear cell renal cell carcinoma. Profiled with immunoSEQ multiplex PCR; TCRdb holds only in-frame clones, not every one. The repertoire holds 15,000 to 20,000 clones, with around 50% as singletons.

The J gene is TRBJ1-4, the V gene TRBV19, with 7 bases lining up with TRBD1. This sequence originates from a man aged 50 to 60 with renal cell carcinoma. Sample: tumor tissue, taken from a patient whose treatment included radiotherapy and nephrectomy. CDR3 sequence (DNA): TGTGCCAGTAGTATAGGTTCTACAGGGGCTAATGAAAAACTGTTTTTT. This translates into CASSIGSTGANEKLFF.